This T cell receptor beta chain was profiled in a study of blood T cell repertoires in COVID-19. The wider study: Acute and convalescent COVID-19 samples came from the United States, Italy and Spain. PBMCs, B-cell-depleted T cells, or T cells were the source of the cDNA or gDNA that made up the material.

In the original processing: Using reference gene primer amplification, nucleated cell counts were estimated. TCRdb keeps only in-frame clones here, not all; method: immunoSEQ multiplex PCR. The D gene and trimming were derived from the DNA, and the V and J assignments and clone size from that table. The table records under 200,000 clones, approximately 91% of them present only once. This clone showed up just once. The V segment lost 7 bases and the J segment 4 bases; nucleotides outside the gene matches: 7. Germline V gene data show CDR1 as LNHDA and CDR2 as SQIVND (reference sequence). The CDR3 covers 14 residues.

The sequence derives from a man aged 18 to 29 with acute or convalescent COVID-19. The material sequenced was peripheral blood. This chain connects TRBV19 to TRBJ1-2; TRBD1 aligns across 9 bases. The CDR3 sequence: CASTPRTGVYGYTF. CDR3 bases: TGTGCCAGTACCCCTAGGACAGGGGTCTATGGCTACACCTTC.